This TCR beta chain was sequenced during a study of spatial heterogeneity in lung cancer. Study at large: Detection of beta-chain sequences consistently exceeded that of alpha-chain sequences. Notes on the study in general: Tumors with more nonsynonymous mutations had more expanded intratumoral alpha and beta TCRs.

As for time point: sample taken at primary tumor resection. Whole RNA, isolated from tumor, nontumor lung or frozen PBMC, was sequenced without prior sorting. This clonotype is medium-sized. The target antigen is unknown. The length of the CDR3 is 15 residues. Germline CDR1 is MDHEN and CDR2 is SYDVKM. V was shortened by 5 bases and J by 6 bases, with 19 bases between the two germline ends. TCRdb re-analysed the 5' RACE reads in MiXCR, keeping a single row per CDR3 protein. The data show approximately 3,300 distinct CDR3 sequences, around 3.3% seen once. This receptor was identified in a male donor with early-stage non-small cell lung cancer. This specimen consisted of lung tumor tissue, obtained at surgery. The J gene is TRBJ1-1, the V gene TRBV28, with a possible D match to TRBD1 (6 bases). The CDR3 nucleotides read TGTGCCAGCAGTACCTACAAGGGGGGTATCGCTGAAGCTTTCTTT. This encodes CASSTYKGGIAEAFF.